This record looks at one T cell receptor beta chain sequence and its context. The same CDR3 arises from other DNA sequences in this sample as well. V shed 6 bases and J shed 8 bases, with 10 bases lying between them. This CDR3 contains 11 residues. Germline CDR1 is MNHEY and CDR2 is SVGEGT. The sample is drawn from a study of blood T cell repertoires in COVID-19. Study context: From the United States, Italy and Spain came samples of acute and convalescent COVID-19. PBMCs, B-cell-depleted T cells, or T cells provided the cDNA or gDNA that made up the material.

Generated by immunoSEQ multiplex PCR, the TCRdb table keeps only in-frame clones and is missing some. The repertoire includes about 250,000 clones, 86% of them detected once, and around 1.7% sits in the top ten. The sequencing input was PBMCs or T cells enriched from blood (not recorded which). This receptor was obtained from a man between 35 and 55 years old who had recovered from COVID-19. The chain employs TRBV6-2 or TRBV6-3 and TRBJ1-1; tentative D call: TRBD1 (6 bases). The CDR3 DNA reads TGTGCCAGCAGCCATGGGACAGAAGCTTTCTTT. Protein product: CASSHGTEAFF.